The sequence of this T cell receptor beta chain was determined in a study of CD8 T cells in Susac syndrome. Study details: Intravenous immunoglobulin alone or corticosteroids were being given to patients with Susac syndrome at blood draw, unless they were therapy-naive.

V lost 5 bases and J lost 8, with 13 bases in between. The CDR3 contains 13 residues. Germline CDR1 SQVTM, CDR2 ANQGSEA. Broader study findings: CD4+ T cell repertoires in Susac syndrome exhibited no evidence of clonal expansion.

Reverse transcription used about 0.5 to 1 ug RNA and random hexamers. An immunoSEQ multiplex PCR generated amplified TCR beta CDR3 products spanning 54 Vbeta and 13 Jbeta. TCRdb reanalysed the immunoSEQ multiplex PCR reads using MiXCR and keeps one entry per CDR3 protein. This table has over 120,000 distinct CDR3 sequences, 95% appearing once. As for this clonotype: Its target is unknown.

TEMRA cells underwent FACS enrichment and CD8+ and CD4+ T cells underwent negative isolation. The rearrangement links TRBV29-1 to TRBJ1-6; D gene unclear. Sample: CD4+ T cells from PBMCs. This receptor was taken from a human donor with Susac syndrome. As DNA, the CDR3 is TGCAGCGTTTCCAAGACGAGCGATTCACCCCTCCACTTT. Translating it yields CSVSKTSDSPLHF.